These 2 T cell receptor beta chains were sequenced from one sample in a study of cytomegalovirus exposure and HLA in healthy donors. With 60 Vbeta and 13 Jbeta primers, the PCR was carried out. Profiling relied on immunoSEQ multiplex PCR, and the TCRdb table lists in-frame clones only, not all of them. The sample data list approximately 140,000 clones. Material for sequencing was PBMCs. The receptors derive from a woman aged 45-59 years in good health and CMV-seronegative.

The CDR3 loop is CAWTGRTGAGREQYF. CDR3 sequence (DNA): TGTGCCTGGACGGGTCGGACAGGGGCAGGCCGCGAGCAGTACTTC. V gene TRBV30 combines with J gene TRBJ2-5; 9 bases align to TRBD1. Matching the DNA end better, TRBJ2-7 makes the J call doubtful. CDR1 is GTSNPN and CDR2 is SVGIG in the germline V gene (reference sequence). The CDR3 contains 15 residues.

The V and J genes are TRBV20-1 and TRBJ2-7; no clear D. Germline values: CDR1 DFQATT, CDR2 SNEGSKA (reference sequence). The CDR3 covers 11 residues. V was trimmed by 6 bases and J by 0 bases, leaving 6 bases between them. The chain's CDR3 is CSALISYEQYF. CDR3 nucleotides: TGCAGTGCACTGATCTCCTACGAGCAGTACTTC.